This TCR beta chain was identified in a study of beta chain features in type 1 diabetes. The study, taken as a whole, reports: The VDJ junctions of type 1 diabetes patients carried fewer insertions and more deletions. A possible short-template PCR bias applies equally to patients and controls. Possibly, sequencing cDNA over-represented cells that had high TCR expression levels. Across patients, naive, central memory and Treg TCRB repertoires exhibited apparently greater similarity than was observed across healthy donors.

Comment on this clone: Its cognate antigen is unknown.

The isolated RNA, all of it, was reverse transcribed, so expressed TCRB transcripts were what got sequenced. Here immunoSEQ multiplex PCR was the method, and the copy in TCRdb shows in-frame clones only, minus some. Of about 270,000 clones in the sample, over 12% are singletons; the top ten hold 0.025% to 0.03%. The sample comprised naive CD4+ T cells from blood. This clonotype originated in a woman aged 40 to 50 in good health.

The CDR3 DNA reads as TGCAGCGTAAGCTCGGAGTATGGCTACACCTTC. Protein sequence: CSVSSEYGYTF. This chain links TRBV29-1 with TRBJ1-2; D unresolved. Per germline, CDR1 SQVTM and CDR2 ANQGSEA. Trimming cost V 6 bases and J 5 bases, with 10 bases left between them. This CDR3 spans 11 amino acids.